Each of the 7 T cell receptor beta chains below was sequenced from the same sample in a study of follicular helper T cells after annual influenza vaccination. Data came from immunoSEQ multiplex PCR; TCRdb stores just in-frame clones and leaves some out. The sample has about 1,400 clones; approximately 80% are singletons. Specified time point: 2015-2016 season, 7 days after influenza vaccination. The material was CXCR5+ CD38+ circulating T follicular helper cells from blood, obtained 7 days after influenza vaccination. Sample subset: circulating Tfh, non-naive CD4+CXCR5+PD-1+ (ICOS+CD38+ or ICOS-CD38-). Receptor source: an adult who received the influenza vaccine.

This clone was seen more than once but under ten times. The J gene is TRBJ1-2, the V gene TRBV28, with D possibly being TRBD1 (5 bases). The germline V gene has CDR1 MDHEN and CDR2 SYDVKM. V was pared by 5 bases and J by 14 bases, with 15 bases between. This CDR3 is 11 amino acids long. This chain's CDR3 is CASSRTPGTTF. The CDR3 DNA sequence: TGTGCCAGCAGTCGGACACCTGGTACGACCTTC.

The genes are TRBV4-2 and TRBJ2-2; unclear D gene. Per germline, CDR1 LGHNA and CDR2 YNFKEQ. Trimming removed 5 bases from V and 2 bases from J, with 6 bases in between. The CDR3 contains 13 residues. The CDR3: CASSSENTGELFF. The CDR3 coding sequence is TGTGCCAGCAGCTCGGAAAACACCGGGGAGCTGTTTTTT.

J is TRBJ2-1 and V is TRBV5-5; TRBD2 matches at 12 bases. Germline V lookup: CDR1 SGHKS, CDR2 YYEKEE (reference sequence). Losses at the gene ends were 0 bases for V and 9 bases for J; bases not matched to a gene: 10. The CDR3 contains 17 residues. The CDR3 loop is CASSLVLAGGPASEQFF. CDR3 bases: TGTGCCAGCAGCTTGGTCCTAGCGGGAGGGCCAGCCTCTGAGCAGTTCTTC.

The chain has TRBV4-2 and TRBJ2-3; 9 nucleotides align to TRBD2. Losses at the gene ends were 0 bases for V and 6 bases for J; bases not matched to a gene: 4. CDR1 is LGHNA and CDR2 is YNFKEQ in the germline V gene. The CDR3 is made up of 15 amino acids. The CDR3 is CASSQERGGRDTQYF. The CDR3 bases are TGTGCCAGCAGCCAAGAGCGGGGGGGCCGTGATACGCAGTATTTT.

The sample holds a few counts of this clone. The V and J genes are TRBV2 and TRBJ1-2, with TRBD1 as a possible D gene (6 bases). Germline CDR1 reads SNHLY; CDR2 reads FYNNEI. V was trimmed by 6 bases and J by 8 bases, leaving 19 bases between them. This CDR3 is built from 14 residues. In DNA, the CDR3 is TGTGCCAGCAGCCCTACAGGGAAGTCGGGCGGCTACACCTTC. This encodes CASSPTGKSGGYTF.

This clone was seen just once. This chain uses TRBV6-5 with TRBJ2-3, with 11 bases fitting TRBD1. After removal of 2 bases from V and 3 bases from J, the junction contained 1 base not matched to a gene. The CDR3 runs to 15 residues. CDR1 MNHEY and CDR2 SVGAGI come from the germline V gene. CDR3 coding DNA: TGTGCCAGCAGTTACGGGACAGGGGGAACAGATACGCAGTATTTT. Its protein is CASSYGTGGTDTQYF.

The chain has TRBV6-1 and TRBJ2-1, with 7 bases aligning to TRBD2. The CDR3 is made up of 15 amino acids. The trim removed 0 bases at V and 7 bases at J, leaving 6 bases unmatched. The germline V gene encodes CDR1 MNHNS and CDR2 SASEGT. Here the CDR3 DNA reads TGTGCCAGCAGTGAAGCGCGGGGGTTACGGAATGAGCAGTTCTTC. It specifies CASSEARGLRNEQFF.